This TCR beta chain was documented in a study of T-cell memory formation after mild COVID-19. Study-level points and caveats: Within pre-infection memory, some responding clones were found, suggesting cross-reactive memory joined.

A note on this clonotype: What it binds is not known.

After 5'RACE with constant-segment primers, TCR alpha and TCR beta cDNA libraries carrying sample barcodes and UMIs were obtained. TCRdb re-called the 5' RACE reads with MiXCR, one entry per CDR3 protein. The sample yields some 320,000 distinct CDR3 sequences, 15% to 20% seen once. This TCR was sampled from a man aged 18 to 29 who had mild COVID-19 (a few samples of this study predate the infection). Cell type and time point are not known. What was sequenced was PBMCs or a T cell subset sorted from them (not recorded which).

The CDR3 nucleotides read TGTGCCAGCAGCAGGAGGGGGACTAGCACAGATACGCAGTATTTT. Its protein is CASSRRGTSTDTQYF. The J gene is TRBJ2-3, the V gene TRBV5-5; D assignment may be TRBD1 or TRBD2 (6 bases each). Deletions cut 4 bases from V and 0 bases from J, with 12 bases between. Germline V gene data show CDR1 as SGHKS and CDR2 as YYEKEE (reference sequence). This CDR3 region has 15 residues. Looking up the rest from reference TRBV5-5 and TRBJ2-3 gives the full variable domain: DAGVTQSPTHLIKTRGQQVTLRCSPISGHKSVSWYQQVLGQGPQFIFQYYEKEERGRGNFPDRFSARQFPNYSSELNVNALLLGDSALYLCASSRRGTSTDTQYFGPGTRLTVL.